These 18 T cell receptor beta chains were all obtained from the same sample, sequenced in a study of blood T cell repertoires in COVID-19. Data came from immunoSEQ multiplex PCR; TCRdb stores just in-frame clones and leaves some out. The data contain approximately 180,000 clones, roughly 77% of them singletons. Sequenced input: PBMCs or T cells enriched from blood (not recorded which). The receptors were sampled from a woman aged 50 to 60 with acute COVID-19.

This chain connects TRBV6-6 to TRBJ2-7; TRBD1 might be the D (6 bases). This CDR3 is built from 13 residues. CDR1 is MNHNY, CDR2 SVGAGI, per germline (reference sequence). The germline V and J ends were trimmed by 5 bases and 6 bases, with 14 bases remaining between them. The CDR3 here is CASSSDRLGEQYV. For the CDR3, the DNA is TGTGCCAGCAGTAGTGACAGGCTGGGCGAGCAGTACGTC.

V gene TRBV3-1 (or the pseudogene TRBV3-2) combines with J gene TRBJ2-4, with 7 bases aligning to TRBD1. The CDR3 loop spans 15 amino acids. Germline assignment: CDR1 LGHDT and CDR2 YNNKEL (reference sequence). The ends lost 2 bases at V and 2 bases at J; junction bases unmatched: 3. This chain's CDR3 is CASSQTGVTKNIQYF. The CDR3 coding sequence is TGTGCCAGCAGCCAAACAGGGGTGACCAAAAACATTCAGTACTTC.

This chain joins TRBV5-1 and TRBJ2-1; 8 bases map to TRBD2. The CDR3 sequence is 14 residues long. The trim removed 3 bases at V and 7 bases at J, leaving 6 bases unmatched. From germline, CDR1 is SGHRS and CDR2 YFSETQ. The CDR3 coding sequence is TGCGCCAGCAGCTCCGGGGGGGCTTGGAATGAGCAGTTCTTC. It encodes CASSSGGAWNEQFF.

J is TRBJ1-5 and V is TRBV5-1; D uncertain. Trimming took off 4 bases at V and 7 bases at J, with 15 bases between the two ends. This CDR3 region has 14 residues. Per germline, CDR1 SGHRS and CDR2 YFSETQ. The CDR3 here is CASSPREGRQPQHF. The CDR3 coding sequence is TGCGCCAGCAGCCCACGAGAGGGCCGGCAGCCCCAGCATTTT.

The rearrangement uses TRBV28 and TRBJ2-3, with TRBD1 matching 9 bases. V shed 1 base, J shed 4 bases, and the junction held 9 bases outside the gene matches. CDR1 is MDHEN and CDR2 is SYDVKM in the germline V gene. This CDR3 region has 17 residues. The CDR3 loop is CASSLLTGGELADTQYF. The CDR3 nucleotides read TGTGCCAGCAGTTTATTAACAGGGGGCGAGTTAGCAGATACGCAGTATTTT.

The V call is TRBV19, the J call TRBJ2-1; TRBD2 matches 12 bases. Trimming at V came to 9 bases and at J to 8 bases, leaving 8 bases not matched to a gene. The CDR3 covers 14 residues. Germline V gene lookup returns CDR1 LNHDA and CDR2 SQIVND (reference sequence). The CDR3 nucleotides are TGTGCCAGCCAAACTAGCGGGGGGCTGTATGAGCAGTTCTTC. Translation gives CASQTSGGLYEQFF.

The CDR3 spells CASRPGDRGDNQPQHF. The CDR3 DNA is TGTGCCAGTAGACCCGGGGACAGGGGTGACAATCAGCCCCAGCATTTT. The chain recombines TRBV19 with TRBJ1-5; TRBD1 aligns across 10 bases. CDR1 LNHDA and CDR2 SQIVND come from the germline V gene (reference sequence). The V gene end was trimmed by 6 bases and the J gene end by 3 bases; junction bases not matched to a gene: 8. The CDR3 has 16 residues.

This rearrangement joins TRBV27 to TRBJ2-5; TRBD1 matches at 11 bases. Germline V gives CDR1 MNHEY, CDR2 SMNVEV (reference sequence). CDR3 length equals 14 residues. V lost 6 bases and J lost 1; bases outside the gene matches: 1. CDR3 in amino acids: CASRGTGGQETQYF. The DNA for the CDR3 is TGTGCCAGCAGGGGGACAGGGGGCCAAGAGACCCAGTACTTC.

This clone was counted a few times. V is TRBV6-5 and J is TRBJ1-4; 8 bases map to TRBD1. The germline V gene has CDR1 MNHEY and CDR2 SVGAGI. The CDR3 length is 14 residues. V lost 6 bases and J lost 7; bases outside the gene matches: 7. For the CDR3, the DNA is TGTGCCAGCAGAGACAGGGGAGACAGTGAAAAACTGTTTTTT. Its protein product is CASRDRGDSEKLFF.

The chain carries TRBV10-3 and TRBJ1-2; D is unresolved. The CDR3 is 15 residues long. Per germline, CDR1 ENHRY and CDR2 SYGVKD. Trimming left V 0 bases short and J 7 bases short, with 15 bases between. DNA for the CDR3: TGTGCCATCAGTGAGTCCCTGGACTCTTCAGGTGGCTACACCTTC. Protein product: CAISESLDSSGGYTF.

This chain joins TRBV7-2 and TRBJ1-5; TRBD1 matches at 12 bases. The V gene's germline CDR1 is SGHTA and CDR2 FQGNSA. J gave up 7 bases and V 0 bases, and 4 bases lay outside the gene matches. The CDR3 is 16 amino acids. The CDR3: CASSLAGQGARQPQHF. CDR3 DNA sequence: TGTGCCAGCAGCTTAGCGGGACAGGGGGCGCGACAGCCCCAGCATTTT.

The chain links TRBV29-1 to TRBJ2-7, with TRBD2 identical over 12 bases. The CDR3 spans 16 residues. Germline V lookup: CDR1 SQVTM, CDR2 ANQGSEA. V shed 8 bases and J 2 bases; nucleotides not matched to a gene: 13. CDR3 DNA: TGCAGCCCAACGACCTCTAGCGGGGGGGGGACCTACGAGCAGTACGTC. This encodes CSPTTSSGGGTYEQYV.

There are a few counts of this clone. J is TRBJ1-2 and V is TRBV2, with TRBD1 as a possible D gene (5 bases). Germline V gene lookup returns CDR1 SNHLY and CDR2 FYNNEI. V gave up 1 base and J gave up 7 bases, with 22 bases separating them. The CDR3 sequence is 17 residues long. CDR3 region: CASSEGGRGLTRSGYTF. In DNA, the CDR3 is TGTGCCAGCAGTGAAGGGGGGAGGGGCCTGACGAGGAGTGGCTACACCTTC. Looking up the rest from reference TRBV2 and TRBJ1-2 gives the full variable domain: EPEVTQTPSHQVTQMGQEVILRCVPISNHLYFYWYRQILGQKVEFLVSFYNNEISEKSEIFDDQFSVERPDGSNFTLKIRSTKLEDSAMYFCASSEGGRGLTRSGYTFGSGTRLTVV.

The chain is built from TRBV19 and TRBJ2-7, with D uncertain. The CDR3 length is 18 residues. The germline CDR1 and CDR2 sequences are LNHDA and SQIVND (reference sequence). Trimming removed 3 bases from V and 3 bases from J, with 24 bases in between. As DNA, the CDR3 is TGTGCCAGTAGTATTACATGCAAAACAGACCTTCATTGCTACGAGCAGTACGTC. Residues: CASSITCKTDLHCYEQYV.

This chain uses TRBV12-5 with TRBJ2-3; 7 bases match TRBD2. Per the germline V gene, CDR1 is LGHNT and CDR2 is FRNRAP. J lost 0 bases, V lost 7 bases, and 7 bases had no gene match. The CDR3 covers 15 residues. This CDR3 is CASAPRGGSTDTQYF. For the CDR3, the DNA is TGTGCTAGTGCCCCGAGGGGAGGGAGCACAGATACGCAGTATTTT.

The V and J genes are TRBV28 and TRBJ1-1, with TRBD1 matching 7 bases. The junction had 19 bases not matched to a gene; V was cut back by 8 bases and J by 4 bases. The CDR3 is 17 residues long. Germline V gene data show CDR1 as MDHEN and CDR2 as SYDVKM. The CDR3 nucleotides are TGTGCCAGCCCCGGGACAGTCGGAGTGGAGGGGGGCACTGAAGCTTTCTTT. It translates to CASPGTVGVEGGTEAFF.

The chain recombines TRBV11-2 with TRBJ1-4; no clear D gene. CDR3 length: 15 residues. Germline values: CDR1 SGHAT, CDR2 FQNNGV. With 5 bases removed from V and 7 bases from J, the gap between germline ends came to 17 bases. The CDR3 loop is CASSPAPGLVEKLFF. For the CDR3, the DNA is TGTGCCAGCAGCCCAGCCCCCGGACTCGTTGAAAAACTGTTTTTT.

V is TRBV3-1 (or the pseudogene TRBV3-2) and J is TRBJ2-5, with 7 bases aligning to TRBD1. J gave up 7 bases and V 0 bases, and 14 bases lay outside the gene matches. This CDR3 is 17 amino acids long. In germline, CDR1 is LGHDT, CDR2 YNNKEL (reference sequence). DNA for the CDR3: TGTGCCAGCAGCCAAGACTTTTCACGACAGGGCGGGCGGACCCAGTACTTC. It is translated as CASSQDFSRQGGRTQYF.